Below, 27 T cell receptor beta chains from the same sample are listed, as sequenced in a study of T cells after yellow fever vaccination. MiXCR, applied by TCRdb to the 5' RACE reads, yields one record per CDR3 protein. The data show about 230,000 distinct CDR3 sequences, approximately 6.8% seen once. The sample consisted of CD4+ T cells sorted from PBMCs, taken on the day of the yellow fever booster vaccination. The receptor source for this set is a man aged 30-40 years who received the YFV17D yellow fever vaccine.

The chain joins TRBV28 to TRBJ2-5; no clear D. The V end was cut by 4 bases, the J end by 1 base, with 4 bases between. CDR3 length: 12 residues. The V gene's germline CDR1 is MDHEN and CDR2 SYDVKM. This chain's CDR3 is CASSSFQETQYF. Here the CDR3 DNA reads TGTGCCAGCAGTTCTTTCCAAGAGACCCAGTACTTC.

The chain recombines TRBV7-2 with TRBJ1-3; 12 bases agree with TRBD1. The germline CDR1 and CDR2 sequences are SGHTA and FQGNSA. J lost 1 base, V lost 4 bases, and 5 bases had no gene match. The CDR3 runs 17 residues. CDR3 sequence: CASSSWDRGPSGNTIYF. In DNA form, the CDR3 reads TGTGCCAGCAGCTCCTGGGACAGGGGGCCGTCTGGAAACACCATATATTTT.

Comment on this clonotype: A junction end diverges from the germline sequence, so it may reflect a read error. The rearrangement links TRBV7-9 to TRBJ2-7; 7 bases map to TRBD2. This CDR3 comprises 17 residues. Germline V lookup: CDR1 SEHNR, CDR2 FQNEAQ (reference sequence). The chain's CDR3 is CVSSLGTSGGGRYEQYF. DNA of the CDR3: TGTGTCAGCAGCTTAGGGACGTCGGGCGGGGGAAGGTACGAGCAGTACTTC.

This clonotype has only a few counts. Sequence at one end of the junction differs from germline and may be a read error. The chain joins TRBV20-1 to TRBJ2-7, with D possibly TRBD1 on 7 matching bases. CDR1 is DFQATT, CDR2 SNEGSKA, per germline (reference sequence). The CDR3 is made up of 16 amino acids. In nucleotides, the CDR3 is TGCTGTGCTAGAGGCGGGACAGTCTCCCCCCCCTACGAGCAGTACTTC. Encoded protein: CCARGGTVSPPYEQYF.

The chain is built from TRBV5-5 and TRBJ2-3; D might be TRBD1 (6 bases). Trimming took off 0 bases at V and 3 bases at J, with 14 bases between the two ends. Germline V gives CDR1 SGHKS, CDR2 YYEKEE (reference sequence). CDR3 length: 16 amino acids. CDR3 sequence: CASSLGLGASTDTQYF. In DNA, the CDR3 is TGTGCCAGCAGCTTGGGGCTGGGGGCATCGACAGATACGCAGTATTTT.

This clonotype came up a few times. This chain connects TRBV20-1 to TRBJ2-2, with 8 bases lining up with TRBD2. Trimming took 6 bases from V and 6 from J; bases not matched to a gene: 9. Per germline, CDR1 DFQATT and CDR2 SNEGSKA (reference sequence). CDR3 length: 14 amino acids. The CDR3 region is CSAKAGAVSGELFF. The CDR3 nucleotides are TGCAGTGCAAAAGCGGGAGCTGTCTCCGGGGAGCTGTTTTTT.

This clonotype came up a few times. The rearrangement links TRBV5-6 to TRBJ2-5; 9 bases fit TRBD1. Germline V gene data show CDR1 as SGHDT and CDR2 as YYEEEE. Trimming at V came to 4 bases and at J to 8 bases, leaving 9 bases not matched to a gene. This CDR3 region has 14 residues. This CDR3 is CASSPPDRGETQYF. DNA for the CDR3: TGTGCCAGCAGCCCCCCGGACAGGGGAGAAACCCAGTACTTC.

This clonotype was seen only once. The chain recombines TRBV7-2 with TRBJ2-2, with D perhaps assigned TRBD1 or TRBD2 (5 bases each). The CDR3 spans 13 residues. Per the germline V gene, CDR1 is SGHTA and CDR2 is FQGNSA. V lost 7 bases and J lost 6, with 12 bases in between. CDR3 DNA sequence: TGTGCCAGCACCAGAGGGGTTCCCGGGGAGCTGTTTTTT. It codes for CASTRGVPGELFF. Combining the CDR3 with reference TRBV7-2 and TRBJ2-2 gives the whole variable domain GAGVSQSPSNKVTEKGKDVELRCDPISGHTALYWYRQSLGQGLEFLIYFQGNSAPDKSGLPSDRFSAERTGGSVSTLTIQRTQQEDSAVYLCASTRGVPGELFFGEGSRLTVL.

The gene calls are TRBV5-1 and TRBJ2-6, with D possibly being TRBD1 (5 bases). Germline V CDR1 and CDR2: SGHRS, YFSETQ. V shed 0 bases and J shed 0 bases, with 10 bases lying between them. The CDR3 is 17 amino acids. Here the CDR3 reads CASSLADIFSGANVLTF. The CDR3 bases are TGCGCCAGCAGCTTGGCGGACATTTTCTCTGGGGCCAACGTCCTGACTTTC.

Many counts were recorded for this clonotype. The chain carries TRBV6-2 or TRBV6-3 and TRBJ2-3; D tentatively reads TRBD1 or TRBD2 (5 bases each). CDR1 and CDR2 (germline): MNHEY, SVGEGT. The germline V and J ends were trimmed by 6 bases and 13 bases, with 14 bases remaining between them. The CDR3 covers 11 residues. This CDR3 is CASSFGASKYF. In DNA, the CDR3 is TGTGCCAGCAGCTTCGGGGCCTCTAAGTATTTT.

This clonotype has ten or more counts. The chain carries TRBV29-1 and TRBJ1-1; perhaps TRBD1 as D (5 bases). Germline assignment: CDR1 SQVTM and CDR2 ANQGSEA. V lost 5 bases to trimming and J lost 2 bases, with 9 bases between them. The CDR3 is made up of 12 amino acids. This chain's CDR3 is CSVFGTNTEAFF. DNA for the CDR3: TGCAGCGTTTTCGGGACTAACACTGAAGCTTTCTTT.

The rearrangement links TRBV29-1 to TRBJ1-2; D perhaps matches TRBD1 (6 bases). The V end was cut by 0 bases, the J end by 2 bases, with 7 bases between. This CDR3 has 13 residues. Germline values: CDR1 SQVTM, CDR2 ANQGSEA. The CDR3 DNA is TGCAGCGTTGAAGACGACAGGAACTATGGCTACACCTTC. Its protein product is CSVEDDRNYGYTF.

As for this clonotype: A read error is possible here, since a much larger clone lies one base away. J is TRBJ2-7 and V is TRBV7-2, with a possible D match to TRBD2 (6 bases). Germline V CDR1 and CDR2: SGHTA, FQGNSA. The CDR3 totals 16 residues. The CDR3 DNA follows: TGTGTCAGCAGCTCCTACGGGACTCACCTCCGAAACGAGCAGTACTTC. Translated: CVSSSYGTHLRNEQYF.

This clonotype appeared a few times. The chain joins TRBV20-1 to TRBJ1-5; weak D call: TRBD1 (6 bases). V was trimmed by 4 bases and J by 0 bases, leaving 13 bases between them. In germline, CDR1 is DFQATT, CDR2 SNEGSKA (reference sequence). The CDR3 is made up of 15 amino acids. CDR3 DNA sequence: TGCAGTGCTACCCGCCGACAGGATAGCAATCAGCCCCAGCATTTT. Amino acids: CSATRRQDSNQPQHF.

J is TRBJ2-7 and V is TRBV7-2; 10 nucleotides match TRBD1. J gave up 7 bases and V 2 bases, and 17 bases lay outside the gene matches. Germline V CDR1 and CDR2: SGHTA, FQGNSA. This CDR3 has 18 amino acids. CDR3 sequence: CASSLLLITGTGEMEQYF. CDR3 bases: TGTGCCAGCAGCTTACTCCTCATAACCGGGACAGGGGAAATGGAGCAGTACTTC. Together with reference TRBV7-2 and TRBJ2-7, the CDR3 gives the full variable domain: GAGVSQSPSNKVTEKGKDVELRCDPISGHTALYWYRQSLGQGLEFLIYFQGNSAPDKSGLPSDRFSAERTGGSVSTLTIQRTQQEDSAVYLCASSLLLITGTGEMEQYFGPGTRLTVT.

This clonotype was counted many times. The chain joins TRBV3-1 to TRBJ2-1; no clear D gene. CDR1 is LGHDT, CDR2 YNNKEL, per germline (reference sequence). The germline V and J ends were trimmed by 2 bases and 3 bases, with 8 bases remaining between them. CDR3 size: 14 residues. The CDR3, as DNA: TGTGCCAGCAGCCAACATAAGGACTACAATGAGCAGTTCTTC. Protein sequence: CASSQHKDYNEQFF.

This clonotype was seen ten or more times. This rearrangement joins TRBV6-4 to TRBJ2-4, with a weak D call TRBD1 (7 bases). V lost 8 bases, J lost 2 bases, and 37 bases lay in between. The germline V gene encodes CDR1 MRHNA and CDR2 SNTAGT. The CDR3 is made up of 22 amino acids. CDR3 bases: TGTGCCAGCTCAAAGGCCTCGACAGGGACGGGAGCCAACATCGTGTCCAAAAACATTCAGTACTTC. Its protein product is CASSKASTGTGANIVSKNIQYF.

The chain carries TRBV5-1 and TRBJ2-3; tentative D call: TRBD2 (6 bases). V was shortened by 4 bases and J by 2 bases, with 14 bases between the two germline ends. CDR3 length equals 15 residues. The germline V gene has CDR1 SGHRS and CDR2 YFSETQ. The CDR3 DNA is TGCGCCAGCAGCGTCTCGGGACTGATCACAGATACGCAGTATTTT. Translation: CASSVSGLITDTQYF.

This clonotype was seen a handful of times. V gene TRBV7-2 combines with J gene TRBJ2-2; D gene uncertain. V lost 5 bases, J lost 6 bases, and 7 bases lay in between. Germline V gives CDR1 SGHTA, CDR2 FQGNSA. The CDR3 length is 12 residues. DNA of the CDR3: TGTGCCAGCAGCCATCCCCCCGGGGAGCTGTTTTTT. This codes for CASSHPPGELFF.

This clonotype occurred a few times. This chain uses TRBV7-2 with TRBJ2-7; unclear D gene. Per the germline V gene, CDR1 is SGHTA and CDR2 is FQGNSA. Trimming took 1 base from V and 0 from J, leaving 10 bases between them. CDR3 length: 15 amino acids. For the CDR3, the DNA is TGTGCCAGCAGCTTAGATCTTAGGAGCTCCTACGAGCAGTACTTC. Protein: CASSLDLRSSYEQYF.

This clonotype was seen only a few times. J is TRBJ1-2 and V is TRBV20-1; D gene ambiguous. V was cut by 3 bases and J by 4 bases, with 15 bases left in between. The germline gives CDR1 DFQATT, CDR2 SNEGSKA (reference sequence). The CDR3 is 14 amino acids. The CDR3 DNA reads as TGCAGTGCTAGTCGGCAGACCCTCATCTATGGCTACACCTTC. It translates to CSASRQTLIYGYTF.

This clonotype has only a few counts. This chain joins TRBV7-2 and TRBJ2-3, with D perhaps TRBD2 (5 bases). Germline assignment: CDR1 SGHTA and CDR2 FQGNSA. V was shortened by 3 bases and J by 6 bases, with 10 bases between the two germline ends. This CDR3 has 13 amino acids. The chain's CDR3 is CASSFSPGDTQYF. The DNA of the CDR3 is TGTGCCAGCAGCTTTTCCCCGGGGGATACGCAGTATTTT.

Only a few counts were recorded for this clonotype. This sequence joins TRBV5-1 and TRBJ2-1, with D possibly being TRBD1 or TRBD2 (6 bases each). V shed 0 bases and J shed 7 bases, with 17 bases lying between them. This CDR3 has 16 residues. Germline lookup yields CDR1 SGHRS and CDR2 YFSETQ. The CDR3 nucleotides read TGCGCCAGCAGCTTGGAACAGGGAGGTTTTTCAAATGAGCAGTTCTTC. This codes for CASSLEQGGFSNEQFF.

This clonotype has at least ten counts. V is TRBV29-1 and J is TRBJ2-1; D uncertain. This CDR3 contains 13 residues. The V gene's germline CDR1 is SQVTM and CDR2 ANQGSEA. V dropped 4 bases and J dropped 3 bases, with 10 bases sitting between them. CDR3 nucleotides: TGCAGCGTTGTACCAGACCACTACAATGAGCAGTTCTTC. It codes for CSVVPDHYNEQFF.

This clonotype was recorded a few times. Here the CDR3 reads CSARDGGAPQETQYF. For the CDR3, the DNA is TGCAGTGCTAGAGATGGAGGAGCGCCCCAAGAGACCCAGTACTTC. J is TRBJ2-5 and V is TRBV20-1; tentatively, D is TRBD2 (5 bases). Germline assignment: CDR1 DFQATT and CDR2 SNEGSKA (reference sequence). V was cut by 0 bases and J by 1 base, with 12 bases left in between. This CDR3 comprises 15 residues.

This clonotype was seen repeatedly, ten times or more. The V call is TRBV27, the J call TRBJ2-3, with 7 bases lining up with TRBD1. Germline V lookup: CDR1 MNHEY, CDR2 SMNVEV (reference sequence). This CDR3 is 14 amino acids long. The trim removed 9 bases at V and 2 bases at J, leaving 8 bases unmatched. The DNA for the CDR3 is TGTGCCAGTTCCCGACAGGGTTACACAGATACGCAGTATTTT. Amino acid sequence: CASSRQGYTDTQYF.

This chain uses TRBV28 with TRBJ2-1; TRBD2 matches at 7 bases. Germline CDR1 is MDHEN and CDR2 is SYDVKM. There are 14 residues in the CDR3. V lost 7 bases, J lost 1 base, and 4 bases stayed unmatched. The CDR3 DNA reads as TGTGCCAGCACCTTGGGGGGGTCCTACAATGAGCAGTTCTTC. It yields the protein CASTLGGSYNEQFF.